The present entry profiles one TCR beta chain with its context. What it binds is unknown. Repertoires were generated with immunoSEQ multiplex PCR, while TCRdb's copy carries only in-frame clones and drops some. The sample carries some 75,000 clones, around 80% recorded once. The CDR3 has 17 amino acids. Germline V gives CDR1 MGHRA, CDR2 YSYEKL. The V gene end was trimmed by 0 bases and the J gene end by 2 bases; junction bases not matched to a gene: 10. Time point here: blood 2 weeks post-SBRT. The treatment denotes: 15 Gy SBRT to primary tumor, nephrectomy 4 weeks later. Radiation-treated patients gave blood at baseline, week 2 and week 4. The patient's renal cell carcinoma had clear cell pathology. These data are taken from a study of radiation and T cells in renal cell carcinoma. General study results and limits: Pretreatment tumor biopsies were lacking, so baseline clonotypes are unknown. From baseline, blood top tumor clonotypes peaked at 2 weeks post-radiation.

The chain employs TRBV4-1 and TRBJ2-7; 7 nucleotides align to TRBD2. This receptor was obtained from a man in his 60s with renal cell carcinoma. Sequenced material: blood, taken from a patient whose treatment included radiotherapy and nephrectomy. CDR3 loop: CASSQEDRSGNPYEQYF. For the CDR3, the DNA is TGCGCCAGCAGCCAAGAAGACCGGAGCGGGAACCCCTACGAGCAGTACTTC.